Each of the 23 T cell receptor beta chains below was sequenced from the same sample in a study of blood T cell repertoires in COVID-19. Profiled with immunoSEQ multiplex PCR; TCRdb holds only in-frame clones, not every one. The data show 60,000 to 75,000 clones, more than 75% seen once. Sequenced material: peripheral blood. The origin of the receptors is a woman aged 60-70 years with acute or convalescent COVID-19.

The V call is TRBV15, the J call TRBJ2-3, with a weak D call TRBD2 (6 bases). This CDR3 has 16 residues. The germline gives CDR1 LNHNV, CDR2 YYDKDF (reference sequence). Trimming took 0 bases from V and 4 from J, leaving 14 bases between them. The CDR3 region has the DNA TGTGCCACCAGCAGAGATATAGGGCGGGGCGCAGATACGCAGTATTTT. Translated, it gives CATSRDIGRGADTQYF.

This chain joins TRBV7-3 and TRBJ2-1, with 9 bases that match TRBD2. The CDR3 has 17 amino acids. Looked up from germline, CDR1 is SGHTA and CDR2 is FQGTGA. With V trimmed by 0 bases and J by 6 bases, 9 bases remained unmatched. The CDR3: CASSLTLLAGPSNEQFF. In DNA, the CDR3 is TGTGCCAGCAGCTTAACTCTCCTAGCGGGGCCCTCCAATGAGCAGTTCTTC. The full variable domain, in which reference TRBV7-3 and TRBJ2-1 provide the parts outside the CDR3, is GAGVSQTPSNKVTEKGKYVELRCDPISGHTALYWYRQSLGQGPEFLIYFQGTGAADDSGLPNDRFFAVRPEGSVSTLKIQRTERGDSAVYLCASSLTLLAGPSNEQFFGPGTRLTVL.

CDR3 amino acids: CASSQARPGSGADTQYF. In nucleotides, the CDR3 is TGCGCCAGCAGCCAAGCGAGACCGGGATCGGGGGCAGATACGCAGTATTTT. V gene TRBV4-1 combines with J gene TRBJ2-3; D is perhaps TRBD2 (6 bases). The V gene lost 1 base and the J gene lost 4 bases, with 18 bases spanning the gap. Looked up from germline, CDR1 is MGHRA and CDR2 is YSYEKL. This CDR3 contains 17 residues.

This clone showed up just once. In DNA form, the CDR3 reads TGCGCCAGCAGCTTGGACGGAGGGGACACTGAAGCTTTCTTT. It is translated as CASSLDGGDTEAFF. The V call is TRBV5-1, the J call TRBJ1-1, with D maybe TRBD1 (5 bases). The CDR3 covers 14 residues. Trimming shortened V by 0 bases and J by 3 bases, and 9 bases separated the two germline ends. The germline V gene encodes CDR1 SGHRS and CDR2 YFSETQ.

The J gene is TRBJ1-4, the V gene TRBV5-1; 11 positions agree with TRBD1. The length of the CDR3 is 17 residues. Germline V gene lookup returns CDR1 SGHRS and CDR2 YFSETQ. The V gene end was trimmed by 4 bases and the J gene end by 3 bases; junction bases not matched to a gene: 8. The DNA for the CDR3 is TGCGCCAGCAGCCCAGGACAGGGGGCGACTCCTAATGAAAAACTGTTTTTT. Encoded protein: CASSPGQGATPNEKLFF.

The V gene is TRBV4-2, the J gene TRBJ2-7; 10 bases map to TRBD2. The ends lost 2 bases at V and 4 bases at J; junction bases unmatched: 2. There are 14 residues in the CDR3. CDR1 is LGHNA and CDR2 is YNFKEQ in the germline V gene. CDR3 amino acids: CASSQQRGGYEQYF. CDR3 DNA sequence: TGTGCCAGCAGCCAACAGCGGGGGGGATACGAGCAGTACTTC.

This clone was counted a few times. The J gene is TRBJ2-2, the V gene TRBV12-3 or TRBV12-4, with 7 nucleotides matching TRBD1. V trimming: 3 bases; J trimming: 7 bases; junction bases outside the gene matches: 2. CDR3 size: 13 residues. For the CDR3, the DNA is TGTGCCAGCAGTTTTAACAGGGGCGGGGAGCTGTTTTTT. Translating gives CASSFNRGGELFF.

This chain joins TRBV28 and TRBJ2-7; TRBD1 aligns across 8 bases. Germline CDR1 is MDHEN and CDR2 is SYDVKM. V lost 10 bases and J lost 3; bases outside the gene matches: 5. There are 12 residues in the CDR3. The CDR3 coding sequence is TGTGCCACCCGGACAGGGTACTACGAGCAGTACTTC. Its protein product is CATRTGYYEQYF.

This clone appeared a few times. The gene calls are TRBV5-1 and TRBJ2-4; the match to TRBD2 covers 12 bases. Germline V lookup: CDR1 SGHRS, CDR2 YFSETQ. Germline trimming cut 2 bases from V and 0 bases from J; bases unmatched to any gene: 12. The CDR3 is 20 amino acids. Here the CDR3 reads CASSFTGTSGPTGAKNIQYF. Written as DNA, the CDR3 is TGCGCCAGCAGCTTCACCGGGACTAGCGGGCCTACGGGAGCCAAAAACATTCAGTACTTC. Full variable domain (outside the CDR3, taken from reference TRBV5-1 and TRBJ2-4): KAGVTQTPRYLIKTRGQQVTLSCSPISGHRSVSWYQQTPGQGLQFLFEYFSETQRNKGNFPGRFSGRQFSNSRSEMNVSTLELGDSALYLCASSFTGTSGPTGAKNIQYFGAGTRLSVL.

V and J are TRBV3-1 (or the pseudogene TRBV3-2) and TRBJ2-1; D may be TRBD2 (5 bases). Germline loops: CDR1 LGHDT, CDR2 YNNKEL (reference sequence). V dropped 8 bases and J dropped 5 bases, with 19 bases sitting between them. The CDR3 is made up of 15 amino acids. The CDR3 DNA reads as TGTGCCAGCTCCTCCTATAGCGACTTCAACAATGAGCAGTTCTTC. Encoded protein: CASSSYSDFNNEQFF.

The V call is TRBV20-1, the J call TRBJ2-1; TRBD1 is a possible D gene (5 bases). CDR1 and CDR2 from the germline V gene are DFQATT and SNEGSKA (reference sequence). Trimming cost V 3 bases and J 5 bases, with 17 bases left between them. CDR3 length: 15 residues. The CDR3 region is CSASLVKGMNNEQFF. For the CDR3, the DNA is TGCAGTGCTAGTCTGGTTAAGGGGATGAACAATGAGCAGTTCTTC.

The V and J genes are TRBV2 and TRBJ2-5; 9 nucleotides align to TRBD2. The length of the CDR3 is 14 residues. Germline trimming cut 7 bases from V and 3 bases from J; bases unmatched to any gene: 6. Germline CDR1 reads SNHLY; CDR2 reads FYNNEI. The CDR3 reads CASKGRGGEETQYF. The CDR3 DNA is TGTGCCAGCAAAGGGCGGGGGGGCGAAGAGACCCAGTACTTC.

V gene TRBV9 combines with J gene TRBJ1-3; maybe TRBD1 (6 bases). This CDR3 comprises 14 residues. Germline CDR1 SGDLS, CDR2 YYNGEE. V shed 3 bases and J shed 2 bases, with 9 bases lying between them. The CDR3 region has the DNA TGTGCCAGCAGCGCTCGGACAGCTGGAAACACCATATATTTT. Protein sequence: CASSARTAGNTIYF.

The J gene is TRBJ1-5, the V gene TRBV19; perhaps TRBD1 as D (6 bases). The CDR3 has 16 amino acids. V gave up 7 bases and J gave up 3 bases, with 19 bases separating them. Germline assignment: CDR1 LNHDA and CDR2 SQIVND (reference sequence). CDR3 bases: TGTGCCAGTACCCCCCAGGGGTCGTTCTACAATCAGCCCCAGCATTTT. This sequence encodes CASTPQGSFYNQPQHF.

V and J are TRBV3-1 (or the pseudogene TRBV3-2) and TRBJ2-1; 11 bases are shared with TRBD2. Germline V gene lookup returns CDR1 LGHDT and CDR2 YNNKEL (reference sequence). The CDR3 covers 16 residues. V gave up 2 bases and J gave up 6 bases; unmatched junction bases: 6. The CDR3 DNA follows: TGTGCCAGCAGCCAATTCAGACTAGCGGGGCGCAATGAGCAGTTCTTC. Protein: CASSQFRLAGRNEQFF.

The chain employs TRBV5-1 and TRBJ2-5; perhaps TRBD2 as D (5 bases). Germline V gene sequence: CDR1 SGHRS, CDR2 YFSETQ. The V gene lost 4 bases and the J gene lost 6 bases, with 13 bases spanning the gap. This CDR3 comprises 13 residues. The CDR3 loop reads CASSRGSDQTQYF. For the CDR3, the DNA is TGCGCCAGCAGCCGGGGTAGCGACCAGACCCAGTACTTC. The full variable domain, in which reference TRBV5-1 and TRBJ2-5 provide the parts outside the CDR3, is KAGVTQTPRYLIKTRGQQVTLSCSPISGHRSVSWYQQTPGQGLQFLFEYFSETQRNKGNFPGRFSGRQFSNSRSEMNVSTLELGDSALYLCASSRGSDQTQYFGPGTRLLVL.

This rearrangement joins TRBV2 to TRBJ2-1; 12 bases map to TRBD2. The V segment lost 7 bases and the J segment 4 bases; nucleotides outside the gene matches: 5. Germline CDR1 and CDR2: SNHLY and FYNNEI. The CDR3 covers 15 residues. In DNA form, the CDR3 reads TGTGCCAGCAAGAGACTAGCGGGGGCATACAATGAGCAGTTCTTC. Its translation: CASKRLAGAYNEQFF.

Of note for this clone: Relative to the germline gene, one junction end is altered; a read error may explain this. The rearrangement uses TRBV28 and TRBJ1-3, with a possible D match to TRBD1 (6 bases). The CDR3 is 14 amino acids. Per germline, CDR1 MDHEN and CDR2 SYDVKM. The CDR3 is CVSRPSGQTNTIYF. The CDR3 DNA reads as TGTGTCAGCAGACCCTCGGGACAAACGAACACCATATATTTT.

The chain links TRBV7-2 to TRBJ1-1, with D maybe TRBD1 (6 bases). Germline CDR1 reads SGHTA; CDR2 reads FQGNSA. There are 14 residues in the CDR3. Trimming stripped 3 bases from V and 4 bases from J, with 12 bases between. CDR3 sequence reads: CASSFGGGGTEAFF. In DNA form, the CDR3 reads TGTGCCAGCAGCTTCGGGGGAGGGGGCACTGAAGCTTTCTTT.

This chain links TRBV2 with TRBJ2-3; 7 nucleotides agree with TRBD2. Losses at the gene ends were 8 bases for V and 0 bases for J; bases not matched to a gene: 5. Germline V gene data show CDR1 as SNHLY and CDR2 as FYNNEI. The CDR3 extends over 14 amino acids. The CDR3 nucleotides are TGTGCCAGCCGGGAGGCAGCTAGCACAGATACGCAGTATTTT. It translates to CASREAASTDTQYF.

The chain employs TRBV5-5 and TRBJ2-3; the match to TRBD1 covers 9 bases. The CDR3 has 15 residues. Germline V gene sequence: CDR1 SGHKS, CDR2 YYEKEE (reference sequence). The ends lost 1 base at V and 3 bases at J; junction bases unmatched: 3. This CDR3 reads CASSLLQGATDTQYF. The DNA for the CDR3 is TGTGCCAGCAGCTTGTTACAGGGGGCTACAGATACGCAGTATTTT.

This clone has a handful of counts. CDR3: CASSLDGRGSPLHF. CDR3 sequence (DNA): TGCGCCAGCAGCTTGGACGGTAGGGGATCACCCCTCCACTTT. This rearrangement joins TRBV5-1 to TRBJ1-6; D possibly corresponds to TRBD1 (5 bases). This CDR3 region has 14 residues. The ends were cut back, 0 bases at V and 10 bases at J, with 11 bases in the middle. Germline V CDR1 and CDR2: SGHRS, YFSETQ.

V usage is TRBV29-1 and J usage is TRBJ1-4, with D maybe TRBD1 (5 bases). Germline CDR1 reads SQVTM; CDR2 reads ANQGSEA. Trimming shortened V by 1 base and J by 7 bases, and 13 bases separated the two germline ends. The CDR3 sequence is 14 residues long. CDR3 in amino acids: CSVEVGTGGEKLFF. For the CDR3, the DNA is TGCAGCGTTGAAGTGGGGACTGGCGGTGAAAAACTGTTTTTT.